This TCR beta chain is drawn from a study of blood T cell repertoires in COVID-19. Method: immunoSEQ multiplex PCR; TCRdb's copy keeps in-frame clones and lacks some. Of more than 300,000 clones detected, around 86% appear once; the ten largest clones hold about 4.9%. Among Cohort 3 donors, those recovered had two negative PCRs, clearance, or symptom resolution. The CDR3 loop spans 16 amino acids. Germline CDR1 is LGHDT and CDR2 is YNNKEL (reference sequence). J lost 6 bases, V lost 0 bases, and 10 bases had no gene match. The V and J genes are TRBV3-1 (or the pseudogene TRBV3-2) and TRBJ1-1; TRBD1 matches 7 bases. The sequence derives from a woman between 50 and 59 years old who had recovered from COVID-19. Sequenced: PBMCs or T cells enriched from blood (not recorded which). The DNA of the CDR3 is TGTGCCAGCAGCCAAGATACCGTAGGGGGCGTCGCTGAAGCTTTCTTT. Its translation is CASSQDTVGGVAEAFF.